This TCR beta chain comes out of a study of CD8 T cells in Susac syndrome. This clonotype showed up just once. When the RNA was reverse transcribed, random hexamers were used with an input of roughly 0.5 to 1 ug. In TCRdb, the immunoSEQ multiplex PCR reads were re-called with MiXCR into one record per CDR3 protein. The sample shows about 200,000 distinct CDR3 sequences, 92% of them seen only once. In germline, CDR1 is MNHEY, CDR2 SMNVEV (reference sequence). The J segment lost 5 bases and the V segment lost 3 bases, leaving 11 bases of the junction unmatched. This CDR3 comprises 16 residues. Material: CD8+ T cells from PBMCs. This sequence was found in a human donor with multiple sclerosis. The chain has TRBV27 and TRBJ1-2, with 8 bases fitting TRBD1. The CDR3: CASSFAGQGDLYGYTF. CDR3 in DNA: TGTGCCAGCAGTTTTGCCGGACAGGGAGACCTTTATGGCTACACCTTC.